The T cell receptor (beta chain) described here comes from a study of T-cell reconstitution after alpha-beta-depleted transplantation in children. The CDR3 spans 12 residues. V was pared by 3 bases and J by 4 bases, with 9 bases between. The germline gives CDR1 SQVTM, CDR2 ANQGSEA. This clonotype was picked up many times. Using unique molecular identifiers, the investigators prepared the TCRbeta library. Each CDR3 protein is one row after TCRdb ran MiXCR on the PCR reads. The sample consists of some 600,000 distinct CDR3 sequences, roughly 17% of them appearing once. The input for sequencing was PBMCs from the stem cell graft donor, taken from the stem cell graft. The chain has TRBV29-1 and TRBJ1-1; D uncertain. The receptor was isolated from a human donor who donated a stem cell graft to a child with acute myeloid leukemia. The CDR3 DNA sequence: TGCAGCGTTGATCCAGTAAGCACTGAAGCTTTCTTT. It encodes CSVDPVSTEAFF.